The 21 T cell receptor beta chains given below trace back to one sample, sequenced in a study of cytomegalovirus exposure and HLA in healthy donors. It was with 60 Vbeta and 13 Jbeta primers that the PCR ran. Sequenced by immunoSEQ multiplex PCR; TCRdb stores in-frame clones only, minus some. The sample records some 250,000 clones, roughly 80% being singletons. Source material: PBMCs. These receptors were collected from a woman in her thirties or forties in good health and CMV-seropositive.

The chain recombines TRBV2 with TRBJ1-6, with D tentatively TRBD1 (5 bases). This CDR3 has 12 residues. Germline V gene data show CDR1 as SNHLY and CDR2 as FYNNEI. The V gene lost 6 bases and the J gene lost 10 bases, with 10 bases spanning the gap. CDR3 nucleotide sequence: TGTGCCAGCAGCCTGACAGACTCACCCCTCCACTTT. It codes for CASSLTDSPLHF.

The chain links TRBV19 to TRBJ1-1, with D unclear. Germline V lookup: CDR1 LNHDA, CDR2 SQIVND (reference sequence). The CDR3 loop spans 13 amino acids. Trimming removed 3 bases from V and 6 bases from J, with 11 bases in between. CDR3 residues: CASSMPENPEAFF. CDR3 DNA: TGTGCCAGTAGTATGCCGGAGAATCCTGAAGCTTTCTTT. The whole variable domain, remainder taken from reference TRBV19 and TRBJ1-1, is DGGITQSPKYLFRKEGQNVTLSCEQNLNHDAMYWYRQDPGQGLRLIYYSQIVNDFQKGDIAEGYSVSREKKESFPLTVTSAQKNPTAFYLCASSMPENPEAFFGQGTRLTVV.

The chain recombines TRBV30 with TRBJ1-2; 10 bases are shared with TRBD1. V shed 2 bases and J 6 bases; nucleotides not matched to a gene: 3. Germline assignment: CDR1 GTSNPN and CDR2 SVGIG (reference sequence). The CDR3 has 13 amino acids. CDR3 in amino acids: CAWSMGQGHGYTF. CDR3 coding DNA: TGTGCCTGGAGTATGGGACAGGGGCATGGCTACACCTTC.

The chain employs TRBV6-4 and TRBJ2-1; 8 bases match TRBD2. With 6 bases clipped from V and 4 bases from J, the junction kept 11 bases outside the gene matches. Germline loops: CDR1 MRHNA, CDR2 SNTAGT. CDR3 size: 16 residues. The CDR3 DNA follows: TGTGCCAGCAGCCCCGAGCGGGAGCGGGGGTACAATGAGCAGTTCTTC. Translation: CASSPERERGYNEQFF.

This sequence joins TRBV19 and TRBJ2-7; TRBD2 aligns across 11 bases. The J segment lost 3 bases and the V segment lost 10 bases, leaving 11 bases of the junction unmatched. Germline-derived CDR1 and CDR2 are LNHDA and SQIVND (reference sequence). The CDR3 has 15 residues. CDR3 nucleotides: TGTGCCACCAACTTACTAGCGGGAGTTCTCTACGAGCAGTACTTC. It specifies CATNLLAGVLYEQYF.

The CDR3 loop is CASSQGFTEAFF. CDR3 nucleotide sequence: TGTGCCAGTAGTCAGGGGTTCACTGAAGCTTTCTTT. This chain links TRBV19 with TRBJ1-1; D might be TRBD1 (6 bases). V gave up 5 bases and J gave up 4 bases, with 8 bases separating them. The CDR3 has 12 amino acids. From germline, CDR1 is LNHDA and CDR2 SQIVND (reference sequence). Full variable domain (missing parts from reference TRBV19 and TRBJ1-1): DGGITQSPKYLFRKEGQNVTLSCEQNLNHDAMYWYRQDPGQGLRLIYYSQIVNDFQKGDIAEGYSVSREKKESFPLTVTSAQKNPTAFYLCASSQGFTEAFFGQGTRLTVV.

The rearrangement links TRBV19 to TRBJ1-4, with D tentatively TRBD1 (5 bases). The germline V gene has CDR1 LNHDA and CDR2 SQIVND (reference sequence). Trimming took off 5 bases at V and 4 bases at J, with 17 bases between the two ends. CDR3 length: 16 amino acids. CDR3 nucleotides: TGTGCCAGTAGTCATCCCGGGGGGTTCGGTAATGAAAAACTGTTTTTT. The encoded protein is CASSHPGGFGNEKLFF.

J is TRBJ2-5 and V is TRBV9, with 8 bases aligning to TRBD2. V was pared by 7 bases and J by 2 bases, with 4 bases of the junction left unmatched. Germline loops: CDR1 SGDLS, CDR2 YYNGEE. The CDR3 extends over 13 amino acids. This chain's CDR3 is CASGGTSQETQYF. The CDR3 nucleotides read TGTGCCAGCGGGGGGACTAGTCAAGAGACCCAGTACTTC.

The chain recombines TRBV9 with TRBJ1-6; tentatively, D is TRBD1 (5 bases). The CDR3 sequence is 14 residues long. Trimming took 4 bases from V and 10 from J, leaving 15 bases between them. Germline V CDR1 and CDR2: SGDLS, YYNGEE. CDR3 DNA: TGTGCCAGCAGCCGGGGGACGTTCAACTCACCCCTCCACTTT. This translates into CASSRGTFNSPLHF.

V and J are TRBV7-2 and TRBJ1-2; D possibly corresponds to TRBD1 (6 bases). V shed 3 bases and J shed 2 bases, with 7 bases lying between them. The CDR3 length is 13 residues. In germline, CDR1 is SGHTA, CDR2 FQGNSA. The CDR3 sequence is CASSFQGNYGYTF. The CDR3 coding sequence is TGTGCCAGCAGCTTCCAGGGGAACTATGGCTACACCTTC.

The chain links TRBV4-1 to TRBJ2-3, with 7 bases that match TRBD2. After removal of 1 base from V and 4 bases from J, the junction contained 8 bases not matched to a gene. CDR1 and CDR2 (germline): MGHRA, YSYEKL. The CDR3 consists of 16 residues. CDR3 region: CASSQGSRAGADTQYF. CDR3 sequence (DNA): TGCGCCAGCAGCCAAGGATCCAGGGCGGGGGCAGATACGCAGTATTTT.

The table lists this clone with a count of one. The rearrangement links TRBV6-4 to TRBJ2-3, with TRBD2 matching over 10 bases. V shed 3 bases, J shed 2 bases, and the junction held 5 bases outside the gene matches. Germline CDR1 is MRHNA and CDR2 is SNTAGT. The CDR3 extends over 16 amino acids. CDR3 sequence: CASSELAGGNTDTQYF. The CDR3 bases are TGTGCCAGCAGTGAGTTAGCGGGAGGAAACACAGATACGCAGTATTTT.

This chain links TRBV4-2 with TRBJ2-7, with a possible D match to TRBD1 (6 bases). CDR3 length equals 16 residues. The V and J ends lost 0 bases and 2 bases respectively, with 14 bases between them. CDR1 and CDR2 from the germline V gene are LGHNA and YNFKEQ. The CDR3 loop is CASSQDSGTIAYEQYF. For the CDR3, the DNA is TGTGCCAGCAGCCAAGATAGTGGGACAATCGCCTACGAGCAGTACTTC.

The rearrangement uses TRBV30 and TRBJ1-1; unclear D gene. This CDR3 is 13 amino acids long. The germline gives CDR1 GTSNPN, CDR2 SVGIG (reference sequence). Deletions cut 4 bases from V and 0 bases from J, with 9 bases between. Written as DNA, the CDR3 is TGTGCCTGGAACCCCACAGTGAACACTGAAGCTTTCTTT. Protein: CAWNPTVNTEAFF.

This rearrangement joins TRBV30 to TRBJ1-1; D is ambiguous. Trimming took off 4 bases at V and 2 bases at J, with 5 bases between the two ends. The CDR3 length is 11 residues. CDR1 is GTSNPN, CDR2 SVGIG, per germline (reference sequence). As DNA, the CDR3 is TGTGCCTGGACCAGAAACACTGAAGCTTTCTTT. This gives the protein CAWTRNTEAFF.

The V and J genes are TRBV19 and TRBJ1-1; possibly TRBD1 for D (5 bases). The CDR3 is 14 residues long. The germline gives CDR1 LNHDA, CDR2 SQIVND (reference sequence). Trimming took 3 bases from V and 3 from J, leaving 11 bases between them. CDR3 nucleotides: TGTGCCAGTAGTATTCAAGGGGTGGACACTGAAGCTTTCTTT. It encodes CASSIQGVDTEAFF.

This chain joins TRBV5-4 and TRBJ1-4, with 7 bases identical to TRBD1. The CDR3 is made up of 17 amino acids. The trim removed 0 bases at V and 3 bases at J, leaving 8 bases unmatched. The germline V gene has CDR1 SGHNT and CDR2 YYREEE (reference sequence). CDR3 sequence (DNA): TGTGCCAGCAGCTTGGGAGACAGGGTACGCGCTAATGAAAAACTGTTTTTT. It encodes CASSLGDRVRANEKLFF.

This clone appeared once. The CDR3 protein is CASSARGSGGPLAKNIQYF. CDR3 coding DNA: TGTGCCAGCAGCGCCAGAGGTAGCGGGGGGCCTCTAGCCAAAAACATTCAGTACTTC. The chain recombines TRBV9 with TRBJ2-4, with TRBD2 identical over 10 bases. This CDR3 is 19 amino acids long. The germline CDR1 and CDR2 sequences are SGDLS and YYNGEE. J lost 0 bases, V lost 3 bases, and 12 bases had no gene match.

The chain employs TRBV11-3 and TRBJ2-1, with D possibly matching TRBD2 (6 bases). The CDR3 contains 17 residues. Per the germline V gene, CDR1 is SGHNT and CDR2 is YENEEA. V lost 4 bases and J 5 bases, leaving 21 bases between the germline ends. The CDR3 is CASSSTKGWAGNNEQFF. DNA for the CDR3: TGTGCCAGCAGCTCAACAAAGGGTTGGGCGGGGAACAATGAGCAGTTCTTC.

V usage is TRBV25-1 and J usage is TRBJ2-1; D ambiguous. Germline assignment: CDR1 MGHDK and CDR2 SYGVNS. This CDR3 is 14 amino acids long. The V end lost 2 bases, the J end lost 4 bases, and 9 bases lay between the germline ends. The CDR3: CASSELSDYNEQFF. The CDR3, as DNA: TGTGCCAGCAGTGAACTGTCAGATTACAATGAGCAGTTCTTC.

This chain connects TRBV27 to TRBJ2-2; no clear D. The CDR3 consists of 15 residues. V was shortened by 2 bases and J by 9 bases, with 16 bases between the two germline ends. CDR1 MNHEY and CDR2 SMNVEV come from the germline V gene (reference sequence). CDR3 in amino acids: CASSLQGESARELFF. Here the CDR3 DNA reads TGTGCCAGCAGTTTACAAGGAGAGAGCGCGCGGGAGCTGTTTTTT.